The following is a TCR beta chain sequence with its context. This entry is derived from a study of blood T cell repertoires in COVID-19. The overall study: The origin of the acute and convalescent COVID-19 samples was the United States, Italy and Spain. The analysed material was cDNA or gDNA that came from T cells, B-cell-depleted T cells, or PBMCs.

This CDR3 has 13 amino acids. Germline V CDR1 and CDR2: LNHDA, SQIVND (reference sequence). Trimming shortened V by 2 bases and J by 5 bases, and 10 bases separated the two germline ends. Generated by immunoSEQ multiplex PCR, the TCRdb table keeps only in-frame clones and is missing some. The sample has fewer than 600,000 clones, 89% seen once. The TCR originated in a man aged 18 to 30 with COVID-19, enrolled during active disease. V gene TRBV19 combines with J gene TRBJ2-7, with D possibly matching TRBD2 (5 bases). The source material was peripheral blood. CDR3 residues: CASSITTADEQYF. CDR3 nucleotide sequence: TGTGCCAGTAGTATAACTACAGCGGACGAGCAGTACTTC.